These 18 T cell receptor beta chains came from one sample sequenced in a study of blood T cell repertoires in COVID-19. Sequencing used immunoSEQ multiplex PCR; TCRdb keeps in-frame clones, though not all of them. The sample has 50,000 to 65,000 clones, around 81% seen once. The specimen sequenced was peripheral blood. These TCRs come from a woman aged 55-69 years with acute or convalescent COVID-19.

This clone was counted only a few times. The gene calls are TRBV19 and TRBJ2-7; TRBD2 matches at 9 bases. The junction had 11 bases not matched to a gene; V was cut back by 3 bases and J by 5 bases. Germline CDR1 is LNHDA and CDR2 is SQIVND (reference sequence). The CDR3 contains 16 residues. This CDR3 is CASSILAGVRWNEQYF. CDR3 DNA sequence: TGTGCCAGTAGTATTTTAGCGGGAGTTCGGTGGAACGAGCAGTACTTC.

CDR3 coding DNA: TGCAGCGTTGTCGGGACAGGGGGCAAGAACACTGAAGCTTTCTTT. This gives the protein CSVVGTGGKNTEAFF. The V and J genes are TRBV29-1 and TRBJ1-1, with 12 bases identical to TRBD1. V shed 4 bases and J 1 base; nucleotides not matched to a gene: 4. Per the germline V gene, CDR1 is SQVTM and CDR2 is ANQGSEA. The CDR3 is made up of 15 amino acids.

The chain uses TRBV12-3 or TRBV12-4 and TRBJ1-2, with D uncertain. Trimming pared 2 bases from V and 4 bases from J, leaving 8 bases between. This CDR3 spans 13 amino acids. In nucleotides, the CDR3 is TGTGCCAGCAGTTTATCGGGTACCTATGGCTACACCTTC. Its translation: CASSLSGTYGYTF.

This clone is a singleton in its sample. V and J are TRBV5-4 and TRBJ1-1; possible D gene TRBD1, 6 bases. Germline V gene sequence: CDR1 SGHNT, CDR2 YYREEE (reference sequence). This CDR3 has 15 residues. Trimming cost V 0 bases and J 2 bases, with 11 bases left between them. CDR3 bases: TGTGCCAGCAGCTTGGGGCGACAGGCAAACACTGAAGCTTTCTTT. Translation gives CASSLGRQANTEAFF.

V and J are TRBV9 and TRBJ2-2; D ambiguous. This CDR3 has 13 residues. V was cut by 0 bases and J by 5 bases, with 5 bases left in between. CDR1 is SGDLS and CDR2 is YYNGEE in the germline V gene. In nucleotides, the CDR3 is TGTGCCAGCAGCGTAGTCGGGACCGGGGAGCTGTTTTTT. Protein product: CASSVVGTGELFF.

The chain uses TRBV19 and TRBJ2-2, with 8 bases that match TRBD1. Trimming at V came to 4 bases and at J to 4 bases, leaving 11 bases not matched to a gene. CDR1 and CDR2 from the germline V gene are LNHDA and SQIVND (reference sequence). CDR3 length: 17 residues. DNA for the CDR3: TGTGCCAGTAGTACTTTCGCAGGGGGCGCCGGCACCGGGGAGCTGTTTTTT. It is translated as CASSTFAGGAGTGELFF.

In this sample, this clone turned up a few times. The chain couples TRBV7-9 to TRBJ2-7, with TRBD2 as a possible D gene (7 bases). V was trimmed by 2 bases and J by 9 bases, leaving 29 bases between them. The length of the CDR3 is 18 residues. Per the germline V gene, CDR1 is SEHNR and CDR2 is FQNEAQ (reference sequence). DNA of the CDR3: TGTGCCAGCAGCTTAACCGCGGTTCGGGGGGCCCTGCTTTCAGGGCAGTACTTC. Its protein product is CASSLTAVRGALLSGQYF.

CDR3 in DNA: TGCAGCGTTGTTCTAGCCCCAGATACGCAGTATTTT. Translating it yields CSVVLAPDTQYF. The chain carries TRBV29-1 and TRBJ2-3; D possibly corresponds to TRBD2 (5 bases). The CDR3 consists of 12 residues. CDR1 SQVTM and CDR2 ANQGSEA come from the germline V gene. Trimming took 4 bases from V and 4 from J, leaving 9 bases between them.

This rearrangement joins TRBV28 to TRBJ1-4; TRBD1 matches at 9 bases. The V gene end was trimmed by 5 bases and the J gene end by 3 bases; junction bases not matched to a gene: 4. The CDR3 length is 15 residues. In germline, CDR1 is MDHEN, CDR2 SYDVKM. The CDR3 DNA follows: TGTGCCAGCAGTACACAGGGGGCCTCTAATGAAAAACTGTTTTTT. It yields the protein CASSTQGASNEKLFF.

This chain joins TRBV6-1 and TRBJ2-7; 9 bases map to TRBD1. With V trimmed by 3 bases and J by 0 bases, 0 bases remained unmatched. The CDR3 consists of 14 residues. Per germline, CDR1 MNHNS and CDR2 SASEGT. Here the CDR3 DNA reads TGTGCCAGCAGTGAGACAGGGGGCTCCTACGAGCAGTACTTC. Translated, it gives CASSETGGSYEQYF.

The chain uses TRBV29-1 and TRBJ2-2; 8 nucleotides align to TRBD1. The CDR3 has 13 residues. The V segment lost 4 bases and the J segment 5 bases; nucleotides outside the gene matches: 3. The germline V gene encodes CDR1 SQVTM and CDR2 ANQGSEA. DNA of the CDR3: TGCAGCGTTGCACAGGGGGTGACCGGGGAGCTGTTTTTT. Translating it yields CSVAQGVTGELFF.

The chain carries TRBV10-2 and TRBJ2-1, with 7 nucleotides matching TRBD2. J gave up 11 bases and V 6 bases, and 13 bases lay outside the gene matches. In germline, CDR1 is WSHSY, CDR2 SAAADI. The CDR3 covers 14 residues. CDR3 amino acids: CASRTLGGRAQQFF. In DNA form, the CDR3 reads TGCGCCAGCAGGACCCTCGGGGGGAGGGCCCAGCAGTTCTTC.

The DNA of the CDR3 is TGTGCCAGCAGTGATGAGTCCACTAGCGGCCAAGAGACCCAGTACTTC. This encodes CASSDESTSGQETQYF. This chain links TRBV25-1 with TRBJ2-5, with 8 bases identical to TRBD2. Germline V gene sequence: CDR1 MGHDK, CDR2 SYGVNS. The CDR3 has 16 residues. J was trimmed by 1 base and V by 3 bases; bases with no gene match: 7.

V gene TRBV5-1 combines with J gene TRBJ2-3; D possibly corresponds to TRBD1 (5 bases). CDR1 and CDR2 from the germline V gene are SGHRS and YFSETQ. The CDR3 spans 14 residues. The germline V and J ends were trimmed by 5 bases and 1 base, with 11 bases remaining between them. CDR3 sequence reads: CASRRQGGTDTQYF. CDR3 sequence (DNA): TGCGCCAGCAGGAGGCAGGGCGGCACAGATACGCAGTATTTT.

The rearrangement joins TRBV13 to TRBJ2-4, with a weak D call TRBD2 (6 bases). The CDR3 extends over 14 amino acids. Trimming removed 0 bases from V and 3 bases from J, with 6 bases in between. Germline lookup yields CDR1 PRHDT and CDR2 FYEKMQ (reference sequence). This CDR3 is CASSLGGGKNIQYF. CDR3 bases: TGTGCCAGCAGCTTAGGCGGGGGCAAAAACATTCAGTACTTC.

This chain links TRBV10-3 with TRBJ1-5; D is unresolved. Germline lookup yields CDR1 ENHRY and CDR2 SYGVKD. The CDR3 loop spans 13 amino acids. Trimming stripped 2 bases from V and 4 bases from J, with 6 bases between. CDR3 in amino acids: CAISEADNQPQHF. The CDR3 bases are TGTGCCATCAGTGAGGCGGATAATCAGCCCCAGCATTTT.

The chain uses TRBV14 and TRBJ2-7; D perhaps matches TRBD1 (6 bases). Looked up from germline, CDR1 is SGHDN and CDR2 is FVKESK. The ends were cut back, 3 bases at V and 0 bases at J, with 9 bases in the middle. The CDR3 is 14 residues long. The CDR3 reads CASSQLQGSYEQYF. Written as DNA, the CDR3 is TGTGCCAGCAGCCAGTTACAGGGCTCCTACGAGCAGTACTTC.

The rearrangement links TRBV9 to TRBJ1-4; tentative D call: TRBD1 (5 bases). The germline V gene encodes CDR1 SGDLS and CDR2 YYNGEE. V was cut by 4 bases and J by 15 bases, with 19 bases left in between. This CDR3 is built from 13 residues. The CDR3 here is CASSPGEAPAVFF. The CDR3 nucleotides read TGTGCCAGCAGCCCGGGGGAGGCCCCCGCGGTGTTTTTT. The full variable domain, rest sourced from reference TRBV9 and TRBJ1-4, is DSGVTQTPKHLITATGQRVTLRCSPRSGDLSVYWYQQSLDQGLQFLIQYYNGEERAKGNILERFSAQQFPDLHSELNLSSLELGDSALYFCASSPGEAPAVFFGSGTQLSVL.